The clone carrying this TCR beta chain was seen a handful of times. Sequencing was performed with immunoSEQ multiplex PCR; in TCRdb, only in-frame clones are kept and a portion is missing. The sample has 310,000 or so clones; 85% to 90% are singletons. The data derive from a study of blood T cell repertoires in COVID-19. On the study more broadly: Both acute and convalescent COVID-19 samples were obtained from the United States, Italy and Spain.

This CDR3 region has 11 residues. Germline CDR1 and CDR2: ENHRY and SYGVKD. The ends were cut back, 4 bases at V and 8 bases at J, with 6 bases in the middle. The TCR comes from a woman in her late teens or twenties who had recovered from COVID-19. The J gene is TRBJ2-1, the V gene TRBV10-3, with D unresolved. Sequencing used PBMCs or T cells enriched from blood (not recorded which). DNA of the CDR3: TGTGCCATCAGTGTTTATGATGAGCAGTTCTTC. Translation: CAISVYDEQFF.